This TCR beta chain emerged from a study of identifying expanded T cells in peripheral blood. This table comes from immunoSEQ multiplex PCR, and its TCRdb copy is limited to in-frame clones, with some not included. There are some 77,000 clones in the sample; around nine tenths occur only once, and under 20% lies in the top ten. The V gene end was trimmed by 5 bases and the J gene end by 3 bases; junction bases not matched to a gene: 6. This CDR3 region has 16 residues. Germline values: CDR1 SGHNT, CDR2 YENEEA. A word on this clone: Antigen specificity is unknown.

No infections or other immune events were documented during collection. Study-level results: About 1.3 clones differed between technical replicates, versus around 15 and 19 over time. Roughly two-week clone count variance significantly increased as total template count grew.

The clonotype was recovered from a person between 18 and 75 years old in good health. The chain couples TRBV11-3 to TRBJ2-2, with TRBD2 matching over 10 bases. Material for sequencing was blood. Here the CDR3 DNA reads TGTGCCAGCAGCCCGTCTAGCGGGGGCTACACCGGGGAGCTGTTTTTT. It encodes CASSPSSGGYTGELFF.